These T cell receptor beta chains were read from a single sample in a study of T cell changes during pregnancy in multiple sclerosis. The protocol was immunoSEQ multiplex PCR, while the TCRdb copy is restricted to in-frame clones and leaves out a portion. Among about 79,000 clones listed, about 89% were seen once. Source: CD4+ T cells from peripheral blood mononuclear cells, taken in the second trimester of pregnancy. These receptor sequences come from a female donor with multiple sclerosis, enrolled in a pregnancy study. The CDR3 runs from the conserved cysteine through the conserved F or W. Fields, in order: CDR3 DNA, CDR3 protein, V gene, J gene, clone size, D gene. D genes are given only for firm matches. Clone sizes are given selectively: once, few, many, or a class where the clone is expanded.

CDR3nt: TGTGCCAGCAGCCCCGGGACTAGCGGGGGTTCCTACAATGAGCAGTTCTTC
CDR3aa: CASSPGTSGGSYNEQFF
v_gene: TRBV4-2
j_gene: TRBJ2-1
abundance: NA
d_gene: TRBD2

CDR3nt: TGTGCCAGTAGTACTAGAACAAAACCGAACACCGGGGAGCTGTTTTTT
CDR3aa: CASSTRTKPNTGELFF
v_gene: TRBV19
j_gene: TRBJ2-2
abundance: NA
d_gene: NA

CDR3nt: TGTGCCAGCAGCCCCAGGAGGGATGGGAATGAGCAGTTCTTC
CDR3aa: CASSPRRDGNEQFF
v_gene: TRBV6-5
j_gene: TRBJ2-1
abundance: NA
d_gene: NA

CDR3nt: TGTGCCAGCCGAGTGGCGGAGCCCACTGAAGCTTTCTTT
CDR3aa: CASRVAEPTEAFF
v_gene: TRBV27
j_gene: TRBJ1-1
abundance: NA
d_gene: NA

CDR3nt: TGTGCCAGCATGGGGGGGGGCGGCGTTTCAGATACGCAGTATTTT
CDR3aa: CASMGGGGVSDTQYF
v_gene: TRBV27
j_gene: TRBJ2-3
abundance: NA
d_gene: NA

CDR3nt: TGTGCCAGTAGATTCCCCTTCGGGACAGGGGGCTGGGGGGGAGACTACGAGCAGTACTTC
CDR3aa: CASRFPFGTGGWGGDYEQYF
v_gene: TRBV19
j_gene: TRBJ2-7
abundance: NA
d_gene: TRBD1

CDR3nt: TGCGCCAGCAGCAGAGGGACTAGAAATAGCGAGCAGTACTTC
CDR3aa: CASSRGTRNSEQYF
v_gene: TRBV5-1
j_gene: TRBJ2-7
abundance: NA
d_gene: TRBD2

CDR3nt: TGTGCCAGCGCCTTACTAGCGGGAGGGGCGGAGACCCAGTACTTC
CDR3aa: CASALLAGGAETQYF
v_gene: TRBV6-1
j_gene: TRBJ2-5
abundance: NA
d_gene: TRBD2

CDR3nt: TGTGCCTGGAGGGGGACAGGGACGTTAGAGCAGTACTTC
CDR3aa: CAWRGTGTLEQYF
v_gene: TRBV30
j_gene: TRBJ2-7
abundance: NA
d_gene: TRBD1

CDR3nt: TGTGCCAGCAGTTTATTTGCGAGGCTTGGGCAGGGCACTGAAGCTTTCTTT
CDR3aa: CASSLFARLGQGTEAFF
v_gene: TRBV27
j_gene: TRBJ1-1
abundance: few
d_gene: NA

CDR3nt: TGTGCCAGCAGCTTAGAGTCTAGCGGATCCTACAATGAGCAGTTCTTC
CDR3aa: CASSLESSGSYNEQFF
v_gene: TRBV7-2
j_gene: TRBJ2-1
abundance: NA
d_gene: TRBD2

CDR3nt: TGTGCCAGCAGCTTAATGGGCGGGGCCGAAGGGACCCAGTACTTC
CDR3aa: CASSLMGGAEGTQYF
v_gene: TRBV7-3
j_gene: TRBJ2-5
abundance: NA
d_gene: NA

CDR3nt: TGCGCCAGCAGCTTGGCTAACTCTGGAAACACCATATATTTT
CDR3aa: CASSLANSGNTIYF
v_gene: TRBV5-1
j_gene: TRBJ1-3
abundance: once
d_gene: NA

CDR3nt: TGTGCCAGCAGTTACGTACAGGGCCTTGAAGCTTTCTTT
CDR3aa: CASSYVQGLEAFF
v_gene: TRBV6-5
j_gene: TRBJ1-1
abundance: once
d_gene: NA

CDR3nt: TGCAGCGTTGGCTCGACTAGCGGGGCCGCCCATGAGCAGTTCTTC
CDR3aa: CSVGSTSGAAHEQFF
v_gene: TRBV29-1
j_gene: TRBJ2-1
abundance: NA
d_gene: TRBD2

CDR3nt: TGCGCCAGCAGCGAGGACAGGGTAGGTGCTTTCTTT
CDR3aa: CASSEDRVGAFF
v_gene: TRBV5-1
j_gene: TRBJ1-1
abundance: NA
d_gene: TRBD1

CDR3nt: TGTGCCTGGAGTGTAAGGGGGCTCTACGAGCAGTACTTC
CDR3aa: CAWSVRGLYEQYF
v_gene: TRBV30
j_gene: TRBJ2-7
abundance: once
d_gene: TRBD1

CDR3nt: TGTGCCAGCAGCCTCCGACAGACAGATACGCAGTATTTT
CDR3aa: CASSLRQTDTQYF
v_gene: TRBV9
j_gene: TRBJ2-3
abundance: NA
d_gene: NA

CDR3nt: TGCGCCAGCAGCCAGGGCGACAGGGATAATGAAAAACTGTTTTTT
CDR3aa: CASSQGDRDNEKLFF
v_gene: TRBV4-1
j_gene: TRBJ1-4
abundance: NA
d_gene: TRBD1

CDR3nt: TGTGCCAGCAGCTTCGGTCGAGGGAACACCGGGGAGCTGTTTTTT
CDR3aa: CASSFGRGNTGELFF
v_gene: TRBV11-2
j_gene: TRBJ2-2
abundance: NA
d_gene: NA

CDR3nt: TGTGCCAGCAGCGAACGAAGCGGGGGCTACAGCTCCTACAATGAGCAGTTCTTC
CDR3aa: CASSERSGGYSSYNEQFF
v_gene: TRBV11-1
j_gene: TRBJ2-1
abundance: NA
d_gene: TRBD2

CDR3nt: TGTGCCAGCAGCTTTAGGGGAAGCAGCTTGTCCGGAAACACCATATATTTT
CDR3aa: CASSFRGSSLSGNTIYF
v_gene: TRBV11-3
j_gene: TRBJ1-3
abundance: NA
d_gene: NA

CDR3nt: TGCGCCAGCAGCTTGGATGGGACTAGCGGGAGGGGCGTCGAGCAGTACTTC
CDR3aa: CASSLDGTSGRGVEQYF
v_gene: TRBV5-1
j_gene: TRBJ2-7
abundance: NA
d_gene: TRBD2

CDR3nt: TGTGCCAGCAGCTCTAGTAGCGAGCAGTACTTC
CDR3aa: CASSSSSEQYF
v_gene: TRBV7-9
j_gene: TRBJ2-7
abundance: NA
d_gene: NA

CDR3nt: TGTGCCAGCAGCTTTGATCGGGGAAACTATGGCTACACCTTC
CDR3aa: CASSFDRGNYGYTF
v_gene: TRBV7-2
j_gene: TRBJ1-2
abundance: NA
d_gene: NA

CDR3nt: TGTGCCAGCAGTGACTCTTCGGCAGGGGGCTATCTAGAGCAGTACTTC
CDR3aa: CASSDSSAGGYLEQYF
v_gene: TRBV6-4
j_gene: TRBJ2-7
abundance: NA
d_gene: TRBD1

CDR3nt: TGCGCCAGCAGTCAATCGCAACGGGAGAGGGGAGATACGCAGTATTTT
CDR3aa: CASSQSQRERGDTQYF
v_gene: TRBV23-1
j_gene: TRBJ2-3
abundance: NA
d_gene: NA